This T cell receptor (beta chain) was recovered during a study of beta chain features in type 1 diabetes (dated 2018 in TCRdb). With regard to the full study: No differences in mean age, gender distribution, total cell number or subset yield were found between patients and healthy donors. Naive and central memory subsets were obtained from all 28 donors, but regulatory and stem cell-like memory subsets were isolated from only 8 patients and roughly 8 healthy donors. Across all samples, 107,917,701 sorted cells were examined, and cell number per subset correlated strongly with RNA yield. In the study, recently diagnosed type 1 diabetes patients and matched healthy donors were compared on the TCRB repertoires of their sorted circulating CD4+ T cell subsets. Summary of the overall study and its limitations: At VDJ recombination sites, type 1 diabetes patients had fewer insertions and more deleted nucleotides, which implies abnormalities in thymic rearrangement. Naive, central memory and regulatory TCRB repertoires appeared to be more alike among patients than among healthy donors. A moderate but significant shortening of TCRB CDR3 length was observed in type 1 diabetes patients in all four CD4+ subsets. Because small numbers of individuals were included in the HLA sub-analyses, any influence of HLA type on TCRB rearrangement was left unresolved. PCR may preferentially amplify shorter templates, but because patient and control samples were amplified and corrected together, any resulting skew would affect both groups equally. Because cDNA rather than genomic DNA was sequenced, highly expressing activated cells could have been over-represented, although no difference in activation and CD3 levels was found between groups.

A single peripheral blood draw of around 0.11 L on average was collected from each donor into heparinised tubes. Using a panel that included CD45RO, CCR7, CD25, CD127, CD95 and CD27, naive, central memory, regulatory and stem cell-like memory CD4+ T cells were sorted on a BD FACSAria II. A purity above 98% was achieved for all sorted populations. Right away, PBMCs were isolated by Lymphoprep density gradient centrifugation and were stained directly, with no culture step. To minimize batch effects, samples were stained and sorted in pairs, one healthy donor with one patient per experiment. The entire isolated RNA was reverse transcribed using the High Capacity cDNA Reverse Transcription Kit, and thus expressed TCRB transcripts were sequenced. Naive, central memory and regulatory T cell samples underwent deep immunoSEQ sequencing, averaging roughly 3.5 million total reads per sample. Sorted cells were lysed in RLT buffer and RNA was extracted with DNase-treated RNeasy Micro or Mini kits, depending on cell number. To prevent cross-contamination, each cell subset was processed individually, whereas patient and healthy donor samples were processed jointly. The immunoSEQ multiplex PCR was used to amplify TCRB sequences from cDNA, generating 87-bp fragments that spanned the CDR3 region. Sequencing of the amplicons was performed on the Illumina HiSeq platform. As for how the authors treated the data: PCR bias was computationally corrected using synthetic template baselines, reads within Hamming distance 2 were collapsed, and singletons that could not be merged were discarded. By aligning reads against IMGT, V, D and J genes, CDR3 length, and insertions or deletions at six rearrangement sites were assigned. Clonotype counts were normalized to sorted cell number within each subset before computing true diversity and Gini coefficients with the tcR R package. Repertoire sharing was quantified using the overlap coefficient calculated on TCRB nucleotide sequences. Out-of-frame TCRB sequences from naive cells were analyzed to stand in for the pre-selection repertoire. TCRdb limited this immuneACCESS table to in-frame rearrangements with V and J called. A share of clones is missing; checked studies link under half to unresolved V genes, and the rest is unexplained. The DNA was the basis for D and trimming; V, J and clone size are from that table. The sample contains around 650,000 clones, around 12% of them found a single time. The ten top clones hold around 0.12% of the sample.

V is reduced by 4 bases and J by 5 bases, leaving a spacing of 14 bases between them. Via the germline V gene, CDR1 is SQVTM and CDR2 ANQGSEA. The CDR3 covers 13 residues, taking in both the cysteine and the phenylalanine. Kept here is only the CDR3 DNA, which spans 39 bases and is read in frame from base 1. Comments on this clone: Its cognate antigen has yet to be identified. No much larger clone exists at a distance of one base, and base qualities are not known.

The chain uses TRBV29-1 and TRBJ2-5; a tentative D call is TRBD2 (5 bases match). The sequencing input was naive CD4+ T cells from blood. The sample's cell subset or site label, decoded: true naive CD4+ T cells. The origin of this receptor is a man younger than 45 with type 1 diabetes. Here the CDR3 is given as CSVVDSRRETQYF. DNA sequence: TGCAGCGTTGTCGACTCAAGGAGGGAGACCCAGTACTTC. The CDR3 plus the reference TRBV29-1 and TRBJ2-5 genes for the other parts give the full variable domain: SAVISQKPSRDICQRGTSLTIQCQVDSQVTMMFWYRQQPGQSLTLIATANQGSEATYESGFVIDKFPISRPNLTFSTLTVSNMSPEDSSIYLCSVVDSRRETQYFGPGTRLLVL.